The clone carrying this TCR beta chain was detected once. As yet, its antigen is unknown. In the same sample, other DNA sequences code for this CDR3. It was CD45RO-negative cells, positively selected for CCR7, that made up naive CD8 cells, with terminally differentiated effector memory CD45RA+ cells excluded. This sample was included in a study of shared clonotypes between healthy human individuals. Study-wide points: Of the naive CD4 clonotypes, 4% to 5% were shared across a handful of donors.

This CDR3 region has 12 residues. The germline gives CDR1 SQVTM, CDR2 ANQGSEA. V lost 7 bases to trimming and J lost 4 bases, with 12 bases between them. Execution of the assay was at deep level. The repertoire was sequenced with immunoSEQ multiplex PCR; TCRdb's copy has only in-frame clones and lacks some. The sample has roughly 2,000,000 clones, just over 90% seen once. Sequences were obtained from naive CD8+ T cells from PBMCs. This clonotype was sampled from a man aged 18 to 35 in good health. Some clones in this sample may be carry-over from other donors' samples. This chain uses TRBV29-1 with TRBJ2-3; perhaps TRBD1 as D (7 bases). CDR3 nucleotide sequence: TGCAGCGGGAGGGACAGTTCAGATACGCAGTATTTT. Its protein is CSGRDSSDTQYF.